This T cell receptor beta chain was sequenced in a study of metastatic and nonmetastatic thyroid tumors. Study background: The study looked at repertoires side by side in blood and in tumor or nodule tissue from malignant and benign thyroid patients.

In its sample, this clone was seen many times. Its antigen is unknown. Study-wide results and caveats: Relative to benign nodules, malignant thyroid tumors were reportedly characterized by significantly elevated TCR beta diversity in blood and tumor.

Original processing methods: Using the CDR3 differences seen across clinicopathological groups, the authors built a distant-metastasis classifier for papillary thyroid cancer, which was meant to discriminate distant-metastatic patients. TCRdb used MiXCR to call clones anew from the PCR reads. These V and J calls originate from TCRdb's pipeline instead of the authors' own analysis. The sample holds 43,000 or so clones; roughly a quarter are singletons and the top ten take about 3.3%. Per the germline V gene, CDR1 is SQVTM and CDR2 is ANQGSEA. This CDR3 is built from 13 residues. With 2 bases removed from V and 4 bases from J, the gap between germline ends came to 11 bases. No patient received treatment before thyroid surgery.

This TCR came from a male donor with papillary thyroid cancer or a benign thyroid nodule (not recorded which). Some clones in this sample may be carry-over from other donors' samples. This rearrangement joins TRBV29-1 to TRBJ1-2; unclear D gene. What was sequenced was blood. In nucleotides, the CDR3 is TGCAGCGTTGAACCGGGCCCTGTCTATGGCTACACCTTC. It specifies CSVEPGPVYGYTF.